This TCR beta chain was retrieved from a study of T cells in Graves' hyperthyroidism and ophthalmopathy. Overall study results and limits: Clonotypes that were expanded in thyroid above 0.001 mostly appeared in blood too. A 13 V-J model separated ophthalmopathy from stable hyperthyroidism. Median prediction lead before ophthalmopathy onset was around 7 months with the model.

As for this clonotype: The antigen remains unidentified.

Uncontrolled infection, other autoimmune disease, pregnancy or lactation barred patients from enrollment. TCR beta CDR3 regions were amplified from RNA. A first-round RT-PCR of the TCR CDR3 used the HTBI primer set. TCRdb re-called the multiplex PCR reads with MiXCR, one entry per CDR3 protein. The profile shows 500,000 to 600,000 distinct CDR3 sequences, roughly 46% of them singletons. The CDR3 is 16 amino acids. V lost 3 bases and J lost 5, with 22 bases in between. The germline gives CDR1 DFQATT, CDR2 SNEGSKA (reference sequence). The sample consisted of peripheral blood or thyroid tissue (not recorded which). The sequence derives from an adult woman with Graves' disease, either hyperthyroidism or ophthalmopathy (not recorded which). The rearrangement uses TRBV20-1 and TRBJ1-1; weak D call: TRBD1 (6 bases). CDR3 in amino acids: CSASGWAGAGDTEAFF. The CDR3 DNA reads as TGCAGTGCTAGCGGCTGGGCGGGGGCAGGGGATACTGAAGCTTTCTTT.